Given below is one TCR beta chain in context. This clonotype has at least ten counts. Which antigen it targets is not known. Per-base qualities were not stored, and no clone one base away is much larger. These data are taken from a study of T cell repertoires in cytomegalovirus infection (dated by TCRdb to between 2018 and 2020). Concerning the study at large: Because public TCR beta signatures pointed to carriage of CMV infection together with the matching HLA type, the HLA type of each donor mattered for the analysis.

The sample was run on an Illumina HiSeq 1500. Using fastp trimming at Q25 and MiXCR clonotype assembly, TCRdb reanalyzed the public sequencing data and kept in-frame beta chains. Each record represents a unique CDR3 protein, reported with the most common genes and DNA among its rows. Recorded for this sample are about 140,000 distinct CDR3 sequences; roughly 6.5% of them occurred a single time. About 20% of the sample is in the top ten clones. Taken from cysteine to phenylalanine, the CDR3 has 16 residues. CDR3 DNA is the only sequence kept; it has 48 bases, read in frame from the first base. Trimming takes 5 bases from V and 1 base from J, and the germline ends sit 18 bases apart. The germline V gene provides CDR1 SGHVS and CDR2 FQNEAQ. Results and caveats for the whole study, not just this receptor: In both this cohort and an independent approximately 370-donor cohort, the cumulative frequency of public TCR beta family members distinguished carriers of CMV infection plus the relevant HLA type. The ex vivo response was dominated by HLA-C-restricted CMV-specific TCR beta clonotypes, which also provided the single most frequent clonotype in two of eight donors.

The sequence came from a human donor in good health (CMV status not recorded). Some clones in this sample may be carry-over from other donors' samples. The sequence links TRBV7-8 to TRBJ2-7; TRBD2 is a weak D gene call, 5 bases matching. The sample consisted of PBMCs. The DNA sequence is TGTGCCAGCAGCCGAGGGAACAGTGCCTTTTCCTACGAGCAGTACTTC. This codes for CASSRGNSAFSYEQYF.